Listed here are 9 T cell receptor beta chains from one sample, sequenced in a study of human T cells and chemical hapten exposure. Time point indicated: pre-sensitization, week 0. Described treatment: therapeutic diphenylcyclopropenone sensitization with weekly scalp DPC. TCRdb analysed the RACE reads with MiXCR anew, one entry per CDR3 protein. The sample holds about 300,000 distinct CDR3 sequences, about 5% seen once. The sample here was whole blood, taken in connection with sensitization to the hapten diphenylcyclopropenone (DPC). These receptors came from a woman aged 18-29 years with alopecia areata. Some clones in this sample may be carry-over from other donors' samples.

This clonotype has more than one count but fewer than ten. This CDR3 reads CASSQDILGNTGELFF. In DNA, the CDR3 is TGTGCCAGCAGCCAAGATATACTGGGGAACACCGGGGAGCTGTTTTTT. The V call is TRBV3-1, the J call TRBJ2-2, with D unclear. The CDR3 contains 16 residues. Trimming removed 0 bases at V and 1 base at J, with 9 bases between. Germline V gives CDR1 LGHDT, CDR2 YNNKEL (reference sequence).

This clonotype has a count of ten or more. This chain links TRBV5-5 with TRBJ2-3; D ambiguous. CDR1 is SGHKS, CDR2 YYEKEE, per germline (reference sequence). CDR3 length: 16 residues. The V and J ends lost 0 bases and 6 bases respectively, with 17 bases between them. The CDR3 nucleotides read TGTGCCAGCAGCTTGGCTGTCGGCACGGGCTTGGATACGCAGTATTTT. As protein: CASSLAVGTGLDTQYF.

This clonotype was counted ten times or more. The rearrangement joins TRBV12-3 or TRBV12-4 to TRBJ1-5, with 7 bases lining up with TRBD1. This CDR3 has 15 residues. Losses at the gene ends were 2 bases for V and 9 bases for J; bases not matched to a gene: 10. CDR3 loop: CASSLTPAGGRPQHF. In DNA form, the CDR3 reads TGTGCCAGCAGTTTAACCCCGGCAGGGGGTCGGCCCCAGCATTTT.

This clonotype was counted many times. The chain employs TRBV20-1 and TRBJ1-1, with 8 bases fitting TRBD1. V lost 5 bases, J lost 2 bases, and 10 bases stayed unmatched. Germline V gives CDR1 DFQATT, CDR2 SNEGSKA (reference sequence). The CDR3 runs 15 residues. The CDR3 DNA reads TGCAGTGCTTCCACGGGACAGGAGTTAAACACTGAAGCTTTCTTT. Amino acid sequence: CSASTGQELNTEAFF.

This clonotype has a count of ten or more. The chain joins TRBV20-1 to TRBJ2-3; D is undetermined. The V gene's germline CDR1 is DFQATT and CDR2 SNEGSKA (reference sequence). Trimming removed 3 bases at V and 0 bases at J, with 1 base between. This CDR3 contains 11 residues. Here the CDR3 reads CSASSTDTQYF. The CDR3 bases are TGCAGTGCTAGTAGCACAGATACGCAGTATTTT.

This clonotype was seen only a few times. The chain couples TRBV5-5 to TRBJ2-7; perhaps TRBD1 as D (6 bases). The V and J ends lost 4 bases and 0 bases respectively, with 14 bases between them. CDR1 is SGHKS and CDR2 is YYEKEE in the germline V gene (reference sequence). The CDR3 contains 15 residues. The DNA of the CDR3 is TGTGCCAGCAGCCTGGGACACGAAAGCTCCTACGAGCAGTACTTC. Amino acids: CASSLGHESSYEQYF.

This clonotype was counted at least ten times. The chain has TRBV20-1 and TRBJ1-6, with D possibly matching TRBD1 (6 bases). The CDR3 spans 15 residues. The germline V gene has CDR1 DFQATT and CDR2 SNEGSKA (reference sequence). V lost 0 bases and J 6 bases, leaving 12 bases between the germline ends. The CDR3 protein is CSARDRGTSNSPLHF. CDR3 DNA sequence: TGCAGTGCTAGAGACAGGGGAACAAGTAATTCACCCCTCCACTTT.

V is TRBV14 and J is TRBJ1-1; D unclear. The CDR3 loop spans 14 amino acids. CDR1 and CDR2 (germline): SGHDN, FVKESK. V lost 1 base, J lost 2 bases, and 8 bases lay in between. This chain's CDR3 is CASSQVSSNTEAFF. The DNA for the CDR3 is TGTGCCAGCAGCCAAGTAAGTTCTAACACTGAAGCTTTCTTT.

This clonotype has only a few counts. V gene TRBV6-6 combines with J gene TRBJ1-2; 8 positions match TRBD1. This CDR3 has 14 residues. Trimming removed 6 bases from V and 9 bases from J; junction bases left unmatched: 12. Looked up from germline, CDR1 is MNHNY and CDR2 is SVGAGI (reference sequence). The CDR3 here is CASRLPGGSARYTF. The CDR3 DNA sequence: TGTGCCAGCAGACTTCCAGGGGGCTCTGCTCGCTACACCTTC.